This TCR beta chain is drawn from a study of cytomegalovirus exposure and HLA in healthy donors. A remark on this clone: One end of the junction fails to match germline, which may point to a read error.

This CDR3 has 16 residues. Per the germline V gene, CDR1 is SEHNR and CDR2 is FQNEAQ (reference sequence). In the PCR, 60 Vbeta and 13 Jbeta primers were used. The protocol was immunoSEQ multiplex PCR, while the TCRdb copy is restricted to in-frame clones and leaves out a portion. The repertoire holds approximately 150,000 clones, with around 72% as singletons. The genes are TRBV7-9 and TRBJ2-5; TRBD2 matches at 7 bases. The clonotype was recovered from a woman between 35 and 50 years old in good health and CMV-seropositive. Sequenced input: PBMCs. In DNA form, the CDR3 reads TGTTCCAGCAGCTCATCGAAGTGGGGGGGCCAAGAGACCCAGTACTTC. Its protein is CSSSSSKWGGQETQYF.